This is a list of T cell receptor beta chains from one sample in a study of control samples from healthy donors and cancer patients. The data were produced by immunoSEQ multiplex PCR, yet TCRdb's version contains in-frame clones alone and is incomplete. The data hold about 130,000 clones, with 85% to 95% observed a single time. The sequenced material came from PBMCs. The receptors come from a man aged 55 to 70 with colorectal cancer. Both conserved end residues are part of each CDR3. Each record gives: V gene, CDR3 length, D gene, J gene, clone size, CDR3 DNA, CDR3 protein. The D gene is left open where the match is weak. For some rows the clone size is stated as once, few or many, or as a class when expanded; others skip it.

TRBV11-2	15	-	TRBJ2-5	-	TGTGCCAGCAGCTTAGATCTTGACAGTCGAGAGACCCAGTACTTC	CASSLDLDSRETQYF
TRBV30	13	-	TRBJ1-5	once	TGTGCCTGGAGTCGACAGGCCAATCAGCCCCAGCATTTT	CAWSRQANQPQHF
TRBV12-3/TRBV12-4	12	-	TRBJ1-1	-	TGTGCCAGCAGGGCTGTGAAGCTTGAAGCTTTCTTT	CASRAVKLEAFF
TRBV24-1	17	TRBD2	TRBJ2-1	-	TGTGCCACCTCCGGTGGGAGCGGGGCACCCTCCTACAATGAGCAGTTCTTC	CATSGGSGAPSYNEQFF
TRBV29-1	13	-	TRBJ1-1	-	TGCAGCGTTGGGAGAGGGGGGAACACTGAAGCTTTCTTT	CSVGRGGNTEAFF
TRBV5-5	15	-	TRBJ2-7	-	TGTGCCAGCAGCTTTAAGGACGAGAGCTCCTACGAGCAGTACTTC	CASSFKDESSYEQYF
TRBV12-3/TRBV12-4	13	-	TRBJ1-5	-	TGTGCCAGCAGTTTCAGCGCCGGTCAGCCCCAGCATTTT	CASSFSAGQPQHF
TRBV30	11	-	TRBJ1-2	-	TGTGCCTGGAGTGTAGGGAGCGGCTACACCTTC	CAWSVGSGYTF
TRBV12-3/TRBV12-4	11	-	TRBJ1-2	-	TGTGCCAGCAGTTTAACGGGGGAGGAGTCCTTC	CASSLTGEESF
TRBV18	19	TRBD1	TRBJ1-2	-	TGTGCCAGCTCACCACAGAGCTTTACAGGGGGCGCCGGGGTGGATGGCTACACCTTC	CASSPQSFTGGAGVDGYTF
TRBV18	14	-	TRBJ2-7	-	TGTGCCAGCTCACCGGGTGCGGGATTCTACCAGCAGTACTTC	CASSPGAGFYQQYF
TRBV7-2	15	TRBD2	TRBJ2-5	-	TGTGCCAGCAGGCTACTAGCGGGGGACCAAGAGACCCAGTACTTC	CASRLLAGDQETQYF
TRBV29-1	11	TRBD1	TRBJ1-2	-	TGCAGCGCACCACAGGGGCGCGGCTACACCTTC	CSAPQGRGYTF
TRBV10-1	14	-	TRBJ2-7	-	TGCGCCAGCAGATGGCAGGGTATCACCTACGAGCAGTACTTC	CASRWQGITYEQYF
TRBV24-1	13	-	TRBJ1-1	-	TGTGCCACCAGAACAGGACTGAACACTGAAGCTTTCTTT	CATRTGLNTEAFF
TRBV30	13	TRBD1	TRBJ1-6	-	TGTGCCTACAAGGGGACAGACGATTCACCCCTCCACTTT	CAYKGTDDSPLHF
TRBV28	16	TRBD1	TRBJ1-6	-	TGTGCCAGCAGTTGGACAGGGGAGGTGAATAATTCACCCCTCCACTTT	CASSWTGEVNNSPLHF
TRBV10-1	14	-	TRBJ2-3	-	TGCGCCAGCAGCGAGTCTACAGGGTTTAATACGCAGTATTTT	CASSESTGFNTQYF
TRBV20-1	11	-	TRBJ1-1	-	TGCAGTGCTAGAATTGTCTCTGAAGCTTTCTTT	CSARIVSEAFF
TRBV27	14	-	TRBJ1-1	-	TGTGCCAGCAGTTATTCAGGGGTTAACACTGAAGCTTTCTTT	CASSYSGVNTEAFF
TRBV6-5	12	-	TRBJ1-1	-	TGTGCCAGCAGTTCGCCGAGCACTGAAGCTTTCTTT	CASSSPSTEAFF
TRBV6-5	15	-	TRBJ1-3	-	TGTGCCAGCAGCCTAGGTTTTGACTCTGGAAACACCATATATTTT	CASSLGFDSGNTIYF
TRBV6-6	14	-	TRBJ1-3	-	TGTGCCAGCAGTCTCCGGACAATGGAAAACACCATATATTTT	CASSLRTMENTIYF
TRBV13	15	TRBD1	TRBJ2-7	-	TGTGCCAGCAGCTTAGGGGGACAGGGGGCAACGGAGCAGTACTTC	CASSLGGQGATEQYF
TRBV9	15	-	TRBJ1-5	few	TGTGCCAGCAGCGCCGACGGGGATAGCAATCAGCCCCAGCATTTT	CASSADGDSNQPQHF
TRBV11-3	14	TRBD1	TRBJ2-7	-	TGTGCCAGCAGCTTAGATCGGACAGGGCTCGAGCAGTACTTC	CASSLDRTGLEQYF
TRBV6-5	14	TRBD1	TRBJ1-4	-	TGTGCCAGCAGTACGACAGGGAGGAGCGAAAAACTGTTTTTT	CASSTTGRSEKLFF
TRBV6-6	14	TRBD1	TRBJ1-1	-	TGTGCCAGCAGGGAACAGGGGGCCGGCACTGAAGCTTTCTTT	CASREQGAGTEAFF
TRBV2	17	TRBD1	TRBJ1-5	once	TGTGCCAGCAGTGATTTCGGGACAGGTAATCTCAATCAGCCCCAGCATTTT	CASSDFGTGNLNQPQHF
TRBV3-1/TRBV3-2	15	-	TRBJ2-2	-	TGTGCCAGCAGCGTCACAGGGCTAAACACCGGGGAGCTGTTTTTT	CASSVTGLNTGELFF
TRBV6-1	14	-	TRBJ1-3	-	TGTGCCAGCAGTGAGGCAGCCTCTGGAAACACCATATATTTT	CASSEAASGNTIYF
TRBV27	9	-	TRBJ2-5	once	TGTGCCAGCCAAGAGACCCAGTACTTC	CASQETQYF
TRBV6-6	13	TRBD2	TRBJ2-3	-	TGTGCCAGCAGTCCCACGACTAGCGGAACGCAGTATTTT	CASSPTTSGTQYF
TRBV20-1	16	TRBD1	TRBJ2-3	-	TGCAGTGCTAGTGCCCTACGGGACAGGGCCACAGATACGCAGTATTTT	CSASALRDRATDTQYF
TRBV5-1	14	TRBD2	TRBJ2-5	-	TGCGCCAGCAGCTTCAGCGGGGGCCAAGAGACCCAGTACTTC	CASSFSGGQETQYF
TRBV12-3/TRBV12-4	13	TRBD1	TRBJ1-1	-	TGTGCCAGCAGTTTTACGGAAACAGGGGGAGCTTTCTTT	CASSFTETGGAFF
TRBV27	14	TRBD1	TRBJ2-1	once	TGTGCCAGCAGTTGGTCCCCTCAGGGGGCGCGTCTGTTCTTC	CASSWSPQGARLFF
TRBV27	14	TRBD1	TRBJ2-7	-	TGTGCCAGCAGTTTTTGGGACAGGGGTTACGAGCAGTACTTC	CASSFWDRGYEQYF
TRBV3-1/TRBV3-2	14	-	TRBJ1-3	-	TGTGCCAGCAGCCAAGCTCAGGGGGGAAACACCATATATTTT	CASSQAQGGNTIYF
TRBV2	14	TRBD2	TRBJ2-7	-	TGTGCCAGCAGCTCTAGCGGGGGGGCCTACGAGCAGTACTTC	CASSSSGGAYEQYF
TRBV7-9	14	-	TRBJ1-2	-	TGTGCCAGCAGCGACAGAACAGGGAGTTACGGCTACACCTTC	CASSDRTGSYGYTF
TRBV10-1	13	TRBD1	TRBJ1-6	-	TGCGCCAGCGCCGGGGGACAGGGATCACCCCTCCACTTT	CASAGGQGSPLHF